The rows below give T cell receptor beta chains drawn from one sample of a study of blood T cell repertoires in COVID-19. Sequencing used immunoSEQ multiplex PCR; TCRdb keeps in-frame clones, though not all of them. Among 150,000 to 200,000 clones listed, approximately 84% were seen once. Sequenced: peripheral blood. Receptors originate from an elderly woman with acute or convalescent COVID-19. Each CDR3 is given with its conserved first and last residue. Fields, in order: D gene, V gene, J gene, clone size, CDR3 protein, CDR3 DNA. D genes are given only for firm matches. Expanded clones are given a class, and other clones once, few, many or no size at all.

d_call: -; v_call: TRBV5-4; j_call: TRBJ1-1; clone_size: -; cdr3_aa: CASSPGTSNTEAFF; cdr3_nt: TGTGCCAGCAGCCCCGGGACATCTAACACTGAAGCTTTCTTT
d_call: TRBD2; v_call: TRBV9; j_call: TRBJ2-1; clone_size: -; cdr3_aa: CASSVGPSGDHNEQFF; cdr3_nt: TGTGCCAGCAGCGTAGGACCTAGCGGGGATCACAATGAGCAGTTCTTC
d_call: -; v_call: TRBV9; j_call: TRBJ2-1; clone_size: -; cdr3_aa: CASSVVGWSSYNEQFF; cdr3_nt: TGTGCCAGCAGCGTAGTCGGGTGGAGCTCCTACAATGAGCAGTTCTTC
d_call: -; v_call: TRBV7-2; j_call: TRBJ1-2; clone_size: -; cdr3_aa: CASSLGGRGYYGYTF; cdr3_nt: TGTGCCAGCAGCTTAGGTGGCAGGGGTTACTATGGCTACACCTTC
d_call: TRBD1; v_call: TRBV5-6; j_call: TRBJ1-2; clone_size: -; cdr3_aa: CASSSAGQGESRGYTF; cdr3_nt: TGTGCCAGCAGCTCGGCCGGACAGGGCGAATCTAGGGGCTACACCTTC
d_call: TRBD2; v_call: TRBV7-2; j_call: TRBJ2-7; clone_size: -; cdr3_aa: CASSGRGGYEQYF; cdr3_nt: TGTGCCAGCAGTGGGCGGGGGGGCTACGAGCAGTACTTC
d_call: TRBD2; v_call: TRBV3-1/TRBV3-2; j_call: TRBJ2-5; clone_size: -; cdr3_aa: CASSQGLGGGQGYF; cdr3_nt: TGTGCCAGCAGCCAGGGACTAGGGGGGGGCCAAGGGTACTTC
d_call: -; v_call: TRBV28; j_call: TRBJ1-1; clone_size: -; cdr3_aa: CASSLFPPDKSEAFF; cdr3_nt: TGTGCCAGCAGTTTATTCCCCCCGGACAAGAGTGAAGCTTTCTTT
d_call: TRBD2; v_call: TRBV6-5; j_call: TRBJ2-5; clone_size: once; cdr3_aa: CASRPLAGDETQYF; cdr3_nt: TGTGCCAGCAGACCACTAGCGGGAGATGAGACCCAGTACTTC
d_call: -; v_call: TRBV7-9; j_call: TRBJ2-7; clone_size: -; cdr3_aa: CASSRQEAYEQYF; cdr3_nt: TGTGCCAGCAGTCGACAGGAAGCCTACGAGCAGTACTTC
d_call: TRBD2; v_call: TRBV25-1; j_call: TRBJ2-7; clone_size: -; cdr3_aa: CASSPGGGAGPLEQYF; cdr3_nt: TGTGCCAGCAGTCCCGGGGGGGGAGCGGGACCTCTCGAGCAGTACTTC
d_call: TRBD2; v_call: TRBV11-3; j_call: TRBJ2-1; clone_size: -; cdr3_aa: CASRSGRDEQFF; cdr3_nt: TGTGCCAGCAGATCGGGGAGGGATGAGCAGTTCTTC
d_call: -; v_call: TRBV5-4; j_call: TRBJ1-2; clone_size: -; cdr3_aa: CASSLRGPKGYTF; cdr3_nt: TGTGCCAGCAGCTTACGCGGCCCCAAGGGCTACACCTTC
d_call: -; v_call: TRBV19; j_call: TRBJ1-2; clone_size: -; cdr3_aa: CASRKRPYGYTF; cdr3_nt: TGTGCCAGTCGGAAGCGCCCCTATGGCTACACCTTC
d_call: -; v_call: TRBV6-2/TRBV6-3; j_call: TRBJ2-2; clone_size: -; cdr3_aa: CASSYQANTGELFF; cdr3_nt: TGTGCCAGCAGTTATCAGGCGAACACCGGGGAGCTGTTTTTT
d_call: -; v_call: TRBV4-1; j_call: TRBJ2-3; clone_size: -; cdr3_aa: CASSQRLAAESTTDTQYF; cdr3_nt: TGCGCCAGCAGCCAAAGGCTGGCGGCCGAGTCGACCACAGATACGCAGTATTTT
d_call: TRBD1; v_call: TRBV11-2; j_call: TRBJ1-1; clone_size: -; cdr3_aa: CASSLNRGGMNTEAFF; cdr3_nt: TGTGCCAGCAGCTTAAACAGGGGTGGCATGAACACTGAAGCTTTCTTT
d_call: TRBD1; v_call: TRBV5-8; j_call: TRBJ1-6; clone_size: -; cdr3_aa: CASRRGPRGNSPLHF; cdr3_nt: TGTGCCAGCAGAAGAGGACCCAGGGGGAATTCACCCCTCCACTTT
d_call: -; v_call: TRBV7-9; j_call: TRBJ1-1; clone_size: -; cdr3_aa: CANEITENTEAFF; cdr3_nt: TGTGCCAACGAGATTACAGAGAACACTGAAGCTTTCTTT
d_call: TRBD1; v_call: TRBV6-4; j_call: TRBJ1-2; clone_size: -; cdr3_aa: CASRTGGGGYTF; cdr3_nt: TGTGCCAGCCGGACAGGGGGTGGCGGCTACACCTTC
d_call: TRBD1; v_call: TRBV5-1; j_call: TRBJ2-1; clone_size: -; cdr3_aa: CASSSTTGAGEQFF; cdr3_nt: TGCGCCAGCAGCTCAACGACAGGGGCAGGGGAGCAGTTCTTC
d_call: -; v_call: TRBV19; j_call: TRBJ1-1; clone_size: -; cdr3_aa: CASSIAVSRTEAFF; cdr3_nt: TGTGCCAGTAGTATAGCGGTTTCTAGGACTGAAGCTTTCTTT
d_call: TRBD1; v_call: TRBV11-2; j_call: TRBJ1-2; clone_size: -; cdr3_aa: CASSTRQGSGYTF; cdr3_nt: TGTGCCAGCAGCACCCGACAGGGAAGTGGCTACACCTTC
d_call: TRBD2; v_call: TRBV6-6; j_call: TRBJ2-7; clone_size: few; cdr3_aa: CASSNPTSGSYEQYF; cdr3_nt: TGTGCCAGCAGTAACCCGACTAGCGGGTCCTACGAGCAGTACTTC
d_call: -; v_call: TRBV6-2/TRBV6-3; j_call: TRBJ1-2; clone_size: -; cdr3_aa: CAASLGLGYTF; cdr3_nt: TGTGCCGCCAGCCTGGGACTTGGCTACACCTTC
d_call: -; v_call: TRBV18; j_call: TRBJ2-1; clone_size: -; cdr3_aa: CASSPRALAWNEQFF; cdr3_nt: TGTGCCAGCTCACCAAGGGCGCTAGCGTGGAATGAGCAGTTCTTC
d_call: TRBD2; v_call: TRBV19; j_call: TRBJ2-7; clone_size: -; cdr3_aa: CASGLAGGGLNEQYF; cdr3_nt: TGTGCCAGCGGACTAGCGGGAGGCGGTTTGAACGAGCAGTACTTC
d_call: -; v_call: TRBV3-1/TRBV3-2; j_call: TRBJ1-3; clone_size: -; cdr3_aa: CASSQSGVDTIYF; cdr3_nt: TGTGCCAGCAGCCAATCGGGGGTGGACACCATATATTTT
d_call: -; v_call: TRBV7-6; j_call: TRBJ1-6; clone_size: -; cdr3_aa: CASSSRLGAHLNSYNSPLHF; cdr3_nt: TGTGCCAGCAGCTCGCGGCTGGGGGCTCACTTAAACTCCTATAATTCACCCCTCCACTTT
d_call: -; v_call: TRBV5-1; j_call: TRBJ1-1; clone_size: -; cdr3_aa: CASTPRAGGNTEAFF; cdr3_nt: TGCGCCAGCACCCCGCGGGCAGGAGGGAACACTGAAGCTTTCTTT
d_call: TRBD2; v_call: TRBV6-4; j_call: TRBJ2-2; clone_size: -; cdr3_aa: CASTGLAGRGNTGELFF; cdr3_nt: TGTGCCAGCACGGGACTAGCGGGAAGGGGGAACACCGGGGAGCTGTTTTTT
d_call: -; v_call: TRBV18; j_call: TRBJ2-1; clone_size: -; cdr3_aa: CASSLSSSYNEQFF; cdr3_nt: TGTGCCAGCTCACTCTCTAGCTCCTACAATGAGCAGTTCTTC
d_call: -; v_call: TRBV7-2; j_call: TRBJ1-3; clone_size: -; cdr3_aa: CASSFPTDLGNTIYF; cdr3_nt: TGTGCCAGCAGCTTCCCGACAGATCTGGGAAACACCATATATTTT
d_call: -; v_call: TRBV15; j_call: TRBJ2-1; clone_size: -; cdr3_aa: CATSRDSGRTANEQFF; cdr3_nt: TGTGCCACCAGCAGAGATAGCGGACGAACGGCCAATGAGCAGTTCTTC
d_call: TRBD2; v_call: TRBV5-1; j_call: TRBJ2-5; clone_size: -; cdr3_aa: CASSLRIGASGTETQYF; cdr3_nt: TGCGCCAGCAGCCTAAGAATCGGGGCTAGCGGGACAGAGACCCAGTACTTC
d_call: TRBD1; v_call: TRBV9; j_call: TRBJ2-1; clone_size: -; cdr3_aa: CASSPTSGQGANEQFF; cdr3_nt: TGTGCCAGCAGCCCCACCTCGGGACAGGGGGCCAATGAGCAGTTCTTC
d_call: -; v_call: TRBV2; j_call: TRBJ1-2; clone_size: -; cdr3_aa: CASSSTASGGYTF; cdr3_nt: TGTGCCAGCAGTTCGACAGCTTCTGGGGGCTACACCTTC
d_call: TRBD2; v_call: TRBV5-1; j_call: TRBJ2-1; clone_size: -; cdr3_aa: CASSFLAGANYNEQFF; cdr3_nt: TGCGCCAGCAGCTTCCTAGCGGGAGCGAACTACAATGAGCAGTTCTTC
d_call: -; v_call: TRBV6-5; j_call: TRBJ1-2; clone_size: -; cdr3_aa: CASSYSMGGYGYTF; cdr3_nt: TGTGCCAGCAGTTACTCTATGGGGGGATATGGCTACACCTTC
d_call: TRBD2; v_call: TRBV6-1; j_call: TRBJ2-5; clone_size: -; cdr3_aa: CASSDFPPRLAGVETQYF; cdr3_nt: TGTGCCAGCAGTGATTTCCCCCCTCGACTAGCGGGAGTAGAGACCCAGTACTTC
d_call: TRBD1; v_call: TRBV6-5; j_call: TRBJ1-5; clone_size: few; cdr3_aa: CASSFGQGSNQPQHF; cdr3_nt: TGTGCCAGCAGTTTCGGACAGGGGAGCAATCAGCCCCAGCATTTT
d_call: -; v_call: TRBV7-2; j_call: TRBJ2-1; clone_size: -; cdr3_aa: CASSGDNSYNEQFF; cdr3_nt: TGTGCCAGCAGCGGGGACAACTCCTACAATGAGCAGTTCTTC
d_call: TRBD1; v_call: TRBV7-2; j_call: TRBJ2-2; clone_size: -; cdr3_aa: CASSRYPRQGANTGELFF; cdr3_nt: TGTGCCAGCAGCCGTTATCCCCGACAGGGGGCGAACACCGGGGAGCTGTTTTTT
d_call: -; v_call: TRBV4-1; j_call: TRBJ1-6; clone_size: -; cdr3_aa: CASSPPLGQNSPLHF; cdr3_nt: TGCGCCAGCAGCCCCCCCCTTGGACAGAATTCACCCCTCCACTTT
d_call: -; v_call: TRBV5-6; j_call: TRBJ1-2; clone_size: -; cdr3_aa: CASSLAPRGRGYTF; cdr3_nt: TGTGCCAGCAGCTTGGCCCCCAGGGGCCGCGGCTACACCTTC
d_call: -; v_call: TRBV7-8; j_call: TRBJ1-1; clone_size: -; cdr3_aa: CASSFGNTEAFF; cdr3_nt: TGTGCCAGCAGCTTCGGGAACACTGAAGCTTTCTTT
d_call: -; v_call: TRBV14; j_call: TRBJ1-4; clone_size: -; cdr3_aa: CASSQVGSATNEKLFF; cdr3_nt: TGTGCCAGCAGCCAAGTGGGGAGTGCAACTAATGAAAAACTGTTTTTT
d_call: TRBD2; v_call: TRBV7-6; j_call: TRBJ2-1; clone_size: -; cdr3_aa: CASSLEASGRESSNEQFF; cdr3_nt: TGTGCCAGCAGCTTAGAGGCGAGCGGGAGAGAGTCAAGCAATGAGCAGTTCTTC
d_call: TRBD1; v_call: TRBV27; j_call: TRBJ2-1; clone_size: -; cdr3_aa: CASSFGQGHNEQFF; cdr3_nt: TGTGCCAGCAGCTTCGGACAGGGTCACAATGAGCAGTTCTTC
d_call: -; v_call: TRBV12-3/TRBV12-4; j_call: TRBJ2-5; clone_size: few; cdr3_aa: CASSLRSQETQYF; cdr3_nt: TGTGCCAGCAGTTTGCGAAGCCAAGAGACCCAGTACTTC
d_call: -; v_call: TRBV12-5; j_call: TRBJ1-2; clone_size: once; cdr3_aa: CASGPDIDGYTF; cdr3_nt: TGTGCTAGTGGTCCAGATATCGATGGCTACACCTTC
d_call: -; v_call: TRBV6-6; j_call: TRBJ1-2; clone_size: once; cdr3_aa: CASSLYYGYTF; cdr3_nt: TGTGCCAGCAGTTTATACTATGGCTACACCTTC
d_call: TRBD2; v_call: TRBV5-1; j_call: TRBJ2-2; clone_size: -; cdr3_aa: CASSPGGGTGELFF; cdr3_nt: TGCGCCAGCAGCCCGGGAGGGGGCACCGGGGAGCTGTTTTTT
d_call: -; v_call: TRBV6-5; j_call: TRBJ1-2; clone_size: -; cdr3_aa: CASSQEREWYGYTF; cdr3_nt: TGTGCCAGCAGTCAGGAGAGGGAGTGGTATGGCTACACCTTC
d_call: TRBD1; v_call: TRBV5-1; j_call: TRBJ1-1; clone_size: -; cdr3_aa: CASSRDRGSTGSLNTEAFF; cdr3_nt: TGCGCCAGCAGCCGGGACAGGGGGTCCACCGGTTCATTGAACACTGAAGCTTTCTTT